This is a list of T cell receptor beta chains from one sample in a study of blood T cell repertoires in COVID-19. The assay was immunoSEQ multiplex PCR, and TCRdb's table has in-frame clones only and misses some. The sample has a few hundred thousand clones; approximately 84% are singletons. Material: PBMCs or T cells enriched from blood (not recorded which). These receptors originate from a man in his forties who had recovered from COVID-19. Both conserved end residues are part of each CDR3. A D gene is named only where the DNA matches it firmly. The size field is filled for only some rows; it gives once, few, many or a size class.

clone_size	j_call	d_call	v_call	cdr3_aa	cdr3_nt
.	TRBJ1-3	.	TRBV10-3	CAIGGDENTIYF	TGTGCCATTGGGGGGGATGAGAACACCATATATTTT
.	TRBJ2-5	.	TRBV9	CASSYLGWGEAQYF	TGTGCCAGCAGCTATCTGGGGTGGGGGGAGGCCCAGTACTTC
.	TRBJ1-5	TRBD1	TRBV24-1	CATSESRGGNQPQHF	TGTGCCACCAGTGAGAGCAGGGGGGGCAATCAGCCCCAGCATTTT
once	TRBJ2-7	TRBD2	TRBV27	CASSLWRGALVYEQYF	TGTGCCAGCAGTTTATGGCGGGGGGCGCTGGTTTACGAGCAGTACTTC
.	TRBJ2-7	.	TRBV13	CASSLPGESSYEQYF	TGTGCCAGCAGCTTACCAGGCGAAAGCTCCTACGAGCAGTACTTC
.	TRBJ1-1	TRBD1	TRBV11-2	CASSFGTVWNTEAFF	TGTGCCAGCAGCTTTGGGACAGTCTGGAACACTGAAGCTTTCTTT
.	TRBJ1-4	.	TRBV4-2	CASSQDAGRKLFF	TGTGCCAGCAGCCAAGATGCCGGGAGGAAACTGTTTTTT
once	TRBJ2-1	.	TRBV24-1	CATSANNEQFF	TGTGCCACCAGTGCTAACAATGAGCAGTTCTTC
.	TRBJ2-1	TRBD2	TRBV4-1	CASSQDQAGTGREQFF	TGCGCCAGCAGCCAAGATCAAGCGGGAACAGGCCGAGAGCAGTTCTTC
.	TRBJ1-2	.	TRBV6-9	CASSREGGYTF	TGTGCCAGCAGTAGGGAGGGGGGCTACACCTTC
few	TRBJ1-1	TRBD1	TRBV7-9	CASSLGARQGAQAFF	TGTGCCAGCAGCTTAGGAGCCAGGCAGGGGGCGCAAGCTTTCTTT
.	TRBJ1-1	.	TRBV6-2/TRBV6-3	CASSLNRATEAFF	TGTGCCAGCAGTTTAAACAGGGCCACTGAAGCTTTCTTT
once	TRBJ2-1	.	TRBV2	CASSEEQGRYNEQFF	TGTGCCAGCAGTGAAGAGCAGGGAAGGTACAATGAGCAGTTCTTC
.	TRBJ1-2	TRBD1	TRBV9	CASSPSDRVGVYGYTF	TGTGCCAGCAGCCCCTCGGACAGGGTGGGGGTCTATGGCTACACCTTC
few	TRBJ2-7	.	TRBV2	CASSEGLGRRGYF	TGTGCCAGCAGTGAAGGCCTAGGCCGACGGGGGTACTTC
.	TRBJ1-5	TRBD1	TRBV29-1	CSVRGGTGAQHF	TGCAGCGTGAGGGGAGGAACAGGGGCCCAGCATTTT
.	TRBJ1-6	TRBD1	TRBV4-3	CASSQMGQASSPLHF	TGCGCCAGCAGCCAGATGGGACAGGCCAGCTCACCCCTCCACTTT
.	TRBJ2-7	.	TRBV6-5	CASSYRGAGEQYF	TGTGCCAGCAGTTACCGGGGGGCCGGCGAGCAGTACTTC
.	TRBJ2-3	TRBD2	TRBV6-5	CASSRAGSTDTQYF	TGTGCCAGCAGTAGAGCGGGGAGCACAGATACGCAGTATTTT
.	TRBJ2-1	TRBD2	TRBV24-1	CATSVFSGRAKVDEQFF	TGTGCCACCAGTGTTTTTAGCGGGAGGGCCAAGGTAGATGAGCAGTTCTTC
.	TRBJ2-1	TRBD2	TRBV5-1	CASSQGLAEYNEQFF	TGCGCCAGCAGCCAAGGACTAGCGGAGTACAATGAGCAGTTCTTC
.	TRBJ1-1	.	TRBV28	CASSPPQNTEAFF	TGTGCCAGCAGCCCCCCCCAGAACACTGAAGCTTTCTTT
.	TRBJ1-2	TRBD1	TRBV6-1	CASSEAPGGPYGYTF	TGTGCCAGCAGTGAAGCCCCAGGGGGACCTTATGGCTACACCTTC
.	TRBJ1-2	.	TRBV4-1	CASSQDPGSNYGYTF	TGCGCCAGCAGCCAAGATCCAGGGTCGAACTATGGCTACACCTTC
.	TRBJ1-4	.	TRBV28	CASSLGQWNNEKLFF	TGTGCCAGCAGTTTGGGACAATGGAATAATGAAAAACTGTTTTTT
.	TRBJ2-1	TRBD2	TRBV4-2	CASSQAERERYNEQFF	TGTGCCAGCAGCCAAGCAGAGCGGGAGCGTTACAATGAGCAGTTCTTC
.	TRBJ1-2	.	TRBV3-1/TRBV3-2	CASRPRAVGGYTF	TGTGCCAGCAGGCCCCGCGCGGTTGGGGGCTACACCTTC
.	TRBJ1-1	.	TRBV5-8	CASSSRQARGAEAFF	TGTGCCAGCAGCTCCCGACAGGCGCGGGGGGCTGAAGCTTTCTTT
.	TRBJ1-2	TRBD1	TRBV28	CATSAWGRGQAGGYTF	TGTGCCACCTCCGCCTGGGGCAGGGGGCAAGCTGGGGGCTACACCTTC
.	TRBJ2-7	TRBD2	TRBV19	CASRPSGAYEQYF	TGTGCCTCAAGGCCTAGCGGCGCCTACGAGCAGTACTTC
.	TRBJ1-5	TRBD1	TRBV6-5	CASSFGQGIQPQHF	TGTGCCAGCAGTTTCGGACAGGGAATCCAGCCCCAGCATTTT
.	TRBJ2-3	TRBD2	TRBV28	CASSPTSGRGTDTQYF	TGTGCCAGCAGTCCAACTAGCGGGAGGGGCACAGATACGCAGTATTTT
.	TRBJ2-2	.	TRBV2	CASIILEGTGELFF	TGTGCCAGCATCATATTAGAGGGCACCGGGGAGCTGTTTTTT
.	TRBJ2-1	.	TRBV18	CASSLSSGTYNEQFF	TGTGCCAGCTCACTGTCAAGCGGGACATACAATGAGCAGTTCTTC
.	TRBJ1-3	.	TRBV7-8	CASSPRGTGNTIYF	TGTGCCAGCAGCCCCCGGGGGACTGGAAACACCATATATTTT
.	TRBJ2-3	.	TRBV6-2/TRBV6-3	CASRPSRPDTQYF	TGTGCCAGCAGGCCTTCGCGGCCAGATACGCAGTATTTT
.	TRBJ1-6	.	TRBV3-1/TRBV3-2	CASSQDQRFLAPLHF	TGTGCCAGCAGCCAAGATCAGAGGTTTCTAGCACCCCTCCACTTT
.	TRBJ1-1	TRBD1	TRBV19	CASDDREAEAFF	TGTGCCAGCGATGACAGGGAGGCTGAAGCTTTCTTT
.	TRBJ1-5	.	TRBV9	CASSVYPGGNQPQHF	TGTGCCAGCAGCGTCTATCCGGGTGGGAATCAGCCCCAGCATTTT
.	TRBJ1-6	TRBD1	TRBV2	CASLGQGMNNSPLHF	TGTGCCAGCCTCGGACAGGGAATGAATAATTCACCCCTCCACTTT
.	TRBJ1-6	.	TRBV9	CASSAELLGPNSPLHF	TGTGCCAGCAGCGCCGAGTTACTAGGGCCCAATTCACCCCTCCACTTT
.	TRBJ1-2	.	TRBV27	CATLNRNNYGYTF	TGTGCCACCCTTAACAGGAATAACTATGGCTACACCTTC
.	TRBJ1-6	TRBD1	TRBV7-8	CASSLTGTGTHNSPLHF	TGTGCCAGCAGCCTAACCGGGACAGGGACCCATAATTCACCCCTCCACTTT
.	TRBJ2-7	TRBD2	TRBV7-2	CASSSATSGLDEQYF	TGTGCCAGCAGCTCTGCGACTAGCGGGCTCGACGAGCAGTACTTC
.	TRBJ2-7	.	TRBV7-6	CASSRPGSYEQYF	TGTGCCAGCAGCCGACCGGGGTCCTACGAGCAGTACTTC
few	TRBJ2-2	TRBD1	TRBV29-1	CSVVGAGGGELFF	TGCAGCGTTGTAGGGGCAGGGGGCGGGGAGCTGTTTTTT
.	TRBJ2-3	TRBD2	TRBV29-1	CSVAIAGVSTDTQYF	TGCAGCGTTGCTATAGCGGGGGTTAGCACAGATACGCAGTATTTT
.	TRBJ1-6	.	TRBV5-1	CASSLAGEGTNSPLHF	TGCGCCAGCAGCTTGGCCGGGGAGGGGACTAATTCACCCCTCCACTTT
.	TRBJ1-2	TRBD1	TRBV5-6	CASSIDRVGGYTF	TGTGCCAGCAGCATAGACAGGGTGGGAGGCTACACCTTC
few	TRBJ1-2	TRBD1	TRBV28	CASSLSWTGPPYGYTF	TGTGCCAGCAGCCTATCATGGACAGGGCCTCCCTATGGCTACACCTTC
.	TRBJ1-3	.	TRBV9	CASSVGSVASGNTIYF	TGTGCCAGCAGCGTAGGGAGTGTCGCCTCTGGAAACACCATATATTTT
few	TRBJ2-4	.	TRBV27	CASRSTNF	TGTGCCAGCCGGTCTACCAACTTC
once	TRBJ2-7	.	TRBV5-4	CASSLYISYEQYF	TGTGCCAGCAGCTTGTACATTTCCTACGAGCAGTACTTC
.	TRBJ1-1	.	TRBV6-5	CASSPMGQLYAFF	TGTGCCAGCAGCCCAATGGGCCAGCTGTACGCTTTCTTT
.	TRBJ1-2	TRBD1	TRBV4-2	CASSQDEDRGLALGYTF	TGTGCCAGCAGCCAAGATGAGGACAGGGGCCTTGCACTTGGCTACACCTTC
.	TRBJ1-1	.	TRBV27	CASSTNGDTEAFF	TGTGCCAGCAGTACTAATGGTGACACTGAAGCTTTCTTT
many	TRBJ1-6	TRBD1	TRBV2	CASSLTGERSPLHF	TGTGCCAGCAGCTTGACAGGGGAAAGGTCACCCCTCCACTTT
.	TRBJ2-7	.	TRBV7-6	CASSLRGLSTEQYF	TGTGCCAGCAGCTTAAGGGGACTCTCAACCGAGCAGTACTTC
.	TRBJ1-5	TRBD1	TRBV18	CASSYSPGQNYQPQHF	TGTGCCAGCTCGTACTCTCCGGGACAGAATTATCAGCCCCAGCATTTT